This T cell receptor (beta chain) is drawn from a study of molecular identifiers for immune sequencing clone quantification. Across the whole study: In replicates, RNA from about 20,000 or 100,000 naive CD8 cells was split five ways, four sequenced. Findings of the study overall: Highly expanded clone sizes could end up underestimated if a barcode were shared by identical TCR molecules.

Germline CDR1 SGHDT, CDR2 YYEEEE. V was clipped by 3 bases and J by 4 bases; unmatched bases: 10. The CDR3 runs 16 residues. This clonotype was found many times. Its antigen is unknown. Libraries for naive CD8 T cells, which were made from about 19,000 to 1,100,000 sorted cells, drew on 10%, 30% or 50% of the RNA. Bulk TCR library preparation followed previously described methods with listed TCR primers. TCRdb processed the PCR reads anew with MiXCR; each CDR3 protein has one entry. The sample holds approximately 550,000 distinct CDR3 sequences, about 20% seen once. Sequencing used naive CD8+ T cells from blood, with Jurkat cell RNA spiked in. Subset indicated: FACS-sorted CD8+CD4-CCR7+CD45RA+ naive T cells. The chain carries TRBV5-6 and TRBJ2-3; TRBD2 aligns across 8 bases. This TCR derives from a human donor in good health. Some libraries in this study had Jurkat cell RNA spiked in. The CDR3 reads CASSYPGLGGPDTQYF. The CDR3 bases are TGTGCCAGCAGCTACCCGGGACTAGGTGGACCAGATACGCAGTATTTT.